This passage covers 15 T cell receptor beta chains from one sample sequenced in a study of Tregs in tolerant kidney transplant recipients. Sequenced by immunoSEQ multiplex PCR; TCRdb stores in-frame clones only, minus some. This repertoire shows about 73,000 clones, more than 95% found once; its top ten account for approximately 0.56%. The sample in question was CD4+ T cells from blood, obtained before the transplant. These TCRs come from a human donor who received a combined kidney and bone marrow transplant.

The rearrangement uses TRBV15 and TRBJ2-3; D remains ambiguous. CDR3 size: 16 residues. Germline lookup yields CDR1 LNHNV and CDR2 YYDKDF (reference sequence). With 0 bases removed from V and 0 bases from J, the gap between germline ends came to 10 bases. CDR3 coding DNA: TGTGCCACCAGCAGAGACAGGATCCACAGCACAGATACGCAGTATTTT. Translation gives CATSRDRIHSTDTQYF. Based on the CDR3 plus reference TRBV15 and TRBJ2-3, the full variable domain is DAMVIQNPRYQVTQFGKPVTLSCSQTLNHNVMYWYQQKSSQAPKLLFHYYDKDFNNEADTPDNFQSRRPNTSFCFLDIRSPGLGDTAMYLCATSRDRIHSTDTQYFGPGTRLTVL.

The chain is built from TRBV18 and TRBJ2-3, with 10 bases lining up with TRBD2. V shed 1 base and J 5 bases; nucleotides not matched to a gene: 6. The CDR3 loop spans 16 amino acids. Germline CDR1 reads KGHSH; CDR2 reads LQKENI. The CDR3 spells CASSPLRLAGEDTQYF. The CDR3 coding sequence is TGTGCCAGCTCACCACTCCGTCTAGCGGGAGAAGATACGCAGTATTTT.

The CDR3 nucleotides read TGCGCCAGCAGTGCAAGACAGAGCTCTGGAAACACCATATATTTT. Residues: CASSARQSSGNTIYF. The chain uses TRBV5-1 and TRBJ1-3, with a tentative D call TRBD1 (5 bases). CDR3 size: 15 residues. Between the trimmed V and J ends, which lost 5 bases and 0 bases, there was a span of 12 bases. CDR1 is SGHRS, CDR2 YFSETQ, per germline.

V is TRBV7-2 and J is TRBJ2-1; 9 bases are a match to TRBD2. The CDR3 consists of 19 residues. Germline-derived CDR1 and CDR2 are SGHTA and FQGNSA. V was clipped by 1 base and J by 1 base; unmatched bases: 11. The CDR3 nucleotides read TGTGCCAGCAGCTTAGGACCCCCACTAGCGGGCAAGTCCTACAATGAGCAGTTCTTC. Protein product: CASSLGPPLAGKSYNEQFF.

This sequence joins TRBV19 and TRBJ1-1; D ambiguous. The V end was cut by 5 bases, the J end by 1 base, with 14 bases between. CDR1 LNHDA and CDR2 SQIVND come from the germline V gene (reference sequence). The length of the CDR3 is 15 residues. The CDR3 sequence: CASSPVRAGNTEAFF. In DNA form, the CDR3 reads TGTGCCAGTAGTCCCGTTCGGGCGGGGAACACTGAAGCTTTCTTT.

As DNA, the CDR3 is TGCAGCGTGATGGGGATTCGGGGGTTGAACACTGAAGCTTTCTTT. This encodes CSVMGIRGLNTEAFF. The chain recombines TRBV29-1 with TRBJ1-1; TRBD1 might be the D (5 bases). The CDR3 runs to 15 residues. Germline V gene data show CDR1 as SQVTM and CDR2 as ANQGSEA. Deletions cut 6 bases from V and 0 bases from J, with 17 bases between. Drawing the rest from reference TRBV29-1 and TRBJ1-1, the complete variable domain is SAVISQKPSRDICQRGTSLTIQCQVDSQVTMMFWYRQQPGQSLTLIATANQGSEATYESGFVIDKFPISRPNLTFSTLTVSNMSPEDSSIYLCSVMGIRGLNTEAFFGQGTRLTVV.

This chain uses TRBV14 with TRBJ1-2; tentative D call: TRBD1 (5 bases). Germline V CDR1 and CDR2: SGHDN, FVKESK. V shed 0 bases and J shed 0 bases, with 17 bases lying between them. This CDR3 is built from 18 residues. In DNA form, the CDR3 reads TGTGCCAGCAGCCAAGATGGGGCAGGGCTTTCTCCTAACTATGGCTACACCTTC. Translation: CASSQDGAGLSPNYGYTF. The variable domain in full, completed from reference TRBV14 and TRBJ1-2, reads EAGVTQFPSHSVIEKGQTVTLRCDPISGHDNLYWYRRVMGKEIKFLLHFVKESKQDESGMPNNRFLAERTGGTYSTLKVQPAELEDSGVYFCASSQDGAGLSPNYGYTFGSGTRLTVV.

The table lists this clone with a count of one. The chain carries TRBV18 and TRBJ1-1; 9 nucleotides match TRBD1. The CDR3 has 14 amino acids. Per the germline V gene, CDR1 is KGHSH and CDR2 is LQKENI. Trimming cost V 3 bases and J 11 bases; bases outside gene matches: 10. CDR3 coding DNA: TGTGCCAGCTCACCGTCCGGGACAGGGAGGGATGCTTTCTTT. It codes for CASSPSGTGRDAFF. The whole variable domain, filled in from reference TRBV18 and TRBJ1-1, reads NAGVMQNPRHLVRRRGQEARLRCSPMKGHSHVYWYRQLPEEGLKFMVYLQKENIIDESGMPKERFSAEFPKEGPSILRIQQVVRGDSAAYFCASSPSGTGRDAFFGQGTRLTVV.

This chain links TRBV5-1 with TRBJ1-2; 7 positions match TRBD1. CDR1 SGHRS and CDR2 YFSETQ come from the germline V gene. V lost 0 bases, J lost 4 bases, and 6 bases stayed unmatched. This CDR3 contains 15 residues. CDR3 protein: CASSLGSGGGYGYTF. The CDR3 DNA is TGCGCCAGCAGCTTGGGGTCAGGGGGAGGCTATGGCTACACCTTC. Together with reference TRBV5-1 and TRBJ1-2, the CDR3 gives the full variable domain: KAGVTQTPRYLIKTRGQQVTLSCSPISGHRSVSWYQQTPGQGLQFLFEYFSETQRNKGNFPGRFSGRQFSNSRSEMNVSTLELGDSALYLCASSLGSGGGYGYTFGSGTRLTVV.

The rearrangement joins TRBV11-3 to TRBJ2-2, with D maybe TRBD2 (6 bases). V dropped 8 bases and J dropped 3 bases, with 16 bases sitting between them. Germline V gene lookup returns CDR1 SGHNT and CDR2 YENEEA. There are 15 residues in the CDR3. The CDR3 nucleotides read TGTGCCAGCGCCGGACCGGAGGGGCACACCGGGGAGCTGTTTTTT. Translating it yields CASAGPEGHTGELFF.

The CDR3 nucleotides read TGTGCCAGCGCGGGAGCTAACTATGGCTACACCTTC. Protein product: CASAGANYGYTF. V gene TRBV7-9 combines with J gene TRBJ1-2; D unclear. The V end lost 8 bases, the J end lost 0 bases, and 7 bases lay between the germline ends. Germline CDR1 SEHNR, CDR2 FQNEAQ (reference sequence). The CDR3 runs to 12 residues.

CDR3 residues: CASSSILGTGELFF. The CDR3 nucleotides read TGTGCCAGCAGCTCGATACTAGGGACCGGGGAGCTGTTTTTT. The chain uses TRBV7-3 and TRBJ2-2; possibly TRBD2 for D (5 bases). The V end lost 4 bases, the J end lost 5 bases, and 11 bases lay between the germline ends. Germline V gene lookup returns CDR1 SGHTA and CDR2 FQGTGA. This CDR3 contains 14 residues.

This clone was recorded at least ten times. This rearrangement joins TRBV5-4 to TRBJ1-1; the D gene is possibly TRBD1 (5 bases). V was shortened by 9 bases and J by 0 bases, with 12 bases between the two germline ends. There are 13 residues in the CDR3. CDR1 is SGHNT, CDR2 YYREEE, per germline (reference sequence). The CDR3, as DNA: TGTGCCATTGGGGGGGTAATGAACACTGAAGCTTTCTTT. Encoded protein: CAIGGVMNTEAFF.

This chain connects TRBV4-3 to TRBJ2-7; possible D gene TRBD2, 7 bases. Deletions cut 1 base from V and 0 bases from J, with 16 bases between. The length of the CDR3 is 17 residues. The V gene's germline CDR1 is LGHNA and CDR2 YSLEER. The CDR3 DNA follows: TGCGCCAGCAGCCAAGTACGGGCGGGGGCTTTCTCCTACGAGCAGTACTTC. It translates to CASSQVRAGAFSYEQYF.

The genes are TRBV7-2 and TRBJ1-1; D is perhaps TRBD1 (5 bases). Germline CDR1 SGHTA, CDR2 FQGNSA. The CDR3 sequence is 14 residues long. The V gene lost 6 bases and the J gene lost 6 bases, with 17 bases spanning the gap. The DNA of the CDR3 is TGTGCCAGCAGTTCACAGGTTTTAATATCTGAAGCTTTCTTT. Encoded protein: CASSSQVLISEAFF.